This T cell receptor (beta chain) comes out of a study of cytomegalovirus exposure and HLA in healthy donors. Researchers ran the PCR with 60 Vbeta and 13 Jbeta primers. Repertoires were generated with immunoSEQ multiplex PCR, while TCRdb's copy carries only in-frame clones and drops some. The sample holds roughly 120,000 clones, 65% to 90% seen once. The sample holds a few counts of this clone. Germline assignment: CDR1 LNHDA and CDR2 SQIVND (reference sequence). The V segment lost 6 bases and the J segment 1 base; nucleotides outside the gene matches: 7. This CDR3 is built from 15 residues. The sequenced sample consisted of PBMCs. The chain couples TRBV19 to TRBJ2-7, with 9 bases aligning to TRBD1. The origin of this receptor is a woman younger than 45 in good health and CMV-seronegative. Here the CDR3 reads CASSPTGGGSYEQYF. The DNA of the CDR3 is TGTGCCAGTAGCCCGACAGGGGGAGGTTCCTACGAGCAGTACTTC.